This TCR beta chain was sequenced in a study of T cells after posttransplantation cyclophosphamide. Overall study results and limits: TRB overlap between skin or GI tissue T cells and blood was limited. Later post-transplant blood repertoires were often dominated by donor CD8+ memory clones.

CDR1 and CDR2 (germline): SGHTA, FQGNSA. Trimming shortened V by 5 bases and J by 6 bases, and 20 bases separated the two germline ends. There are 16 residues in the CDR3. In its sample, this clone is medium-sized. The antigen is not known. A marrow graft followed busulfan-fludarabine conditioning, with cyclophosphamide on days +3 and +4. Method: immunoSEQ multiplex PCR; TCRdb's copy keeps in-frame clones and lacks some. This sample has about 10,000 clones; about four fifths occur once, and the top ten carry approximately 5.4%. The source was PBMCs, collected after allogeneic stem cell transplant with posttransplant cyclophosphamide. The clonotype was recovered from a female patient aged 50 to 65 who received an allogeneic stem cell transplant from a related donor, was CMV-positive, and had no GVHD. Some T cells may have originated in the graft donor. This sequence joins TRBV7-2 and TRBJ2-1; maybe TRBD1 (5 bases). CDR3 protein: CASSPPSAGLSNEQFF. As DNA, the CDR3 is TGTGCCAGCAGCCCCCCGTCGGCAGGGTTAAGCAATGAGCAGTTCTTC.